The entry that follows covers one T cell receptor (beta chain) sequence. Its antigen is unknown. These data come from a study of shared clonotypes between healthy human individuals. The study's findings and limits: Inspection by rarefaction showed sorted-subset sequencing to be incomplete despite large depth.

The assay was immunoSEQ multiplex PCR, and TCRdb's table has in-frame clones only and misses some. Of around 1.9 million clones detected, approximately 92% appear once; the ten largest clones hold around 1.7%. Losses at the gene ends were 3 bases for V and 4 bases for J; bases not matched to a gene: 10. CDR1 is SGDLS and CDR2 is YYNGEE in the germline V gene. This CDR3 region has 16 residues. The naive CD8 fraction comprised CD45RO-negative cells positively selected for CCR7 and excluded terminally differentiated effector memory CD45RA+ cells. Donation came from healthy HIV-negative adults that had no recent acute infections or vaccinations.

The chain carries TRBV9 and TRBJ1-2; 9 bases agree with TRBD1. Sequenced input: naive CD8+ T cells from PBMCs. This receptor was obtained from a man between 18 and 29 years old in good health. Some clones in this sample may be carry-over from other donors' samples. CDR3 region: CASSGMGGQGTYGYTF. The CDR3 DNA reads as TGTGCCAGCAGCGGAATGGGGGGACAGGGTACCTATGGCTACACCTTC.